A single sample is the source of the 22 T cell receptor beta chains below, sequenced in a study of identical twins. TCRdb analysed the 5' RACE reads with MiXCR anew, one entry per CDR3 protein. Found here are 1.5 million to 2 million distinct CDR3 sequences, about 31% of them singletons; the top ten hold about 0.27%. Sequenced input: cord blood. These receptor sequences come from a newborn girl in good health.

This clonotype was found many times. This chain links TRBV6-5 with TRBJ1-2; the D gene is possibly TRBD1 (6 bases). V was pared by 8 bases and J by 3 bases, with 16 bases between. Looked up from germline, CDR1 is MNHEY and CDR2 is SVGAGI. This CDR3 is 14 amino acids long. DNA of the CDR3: TGTGCCAGCGGAGGGGGAAGCACTGACTATGGCTACACCTTC. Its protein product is CASGGGSTDYGYTF.

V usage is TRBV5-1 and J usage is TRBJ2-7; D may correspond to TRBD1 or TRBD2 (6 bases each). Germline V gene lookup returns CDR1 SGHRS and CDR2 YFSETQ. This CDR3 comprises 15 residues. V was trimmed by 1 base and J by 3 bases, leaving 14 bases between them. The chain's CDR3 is CASSLFEGGGYEQYF. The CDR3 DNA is TGCGCCAGCAGCTTGTTCGAAGGGGGAGGCTACGAGCAGTACTTC.

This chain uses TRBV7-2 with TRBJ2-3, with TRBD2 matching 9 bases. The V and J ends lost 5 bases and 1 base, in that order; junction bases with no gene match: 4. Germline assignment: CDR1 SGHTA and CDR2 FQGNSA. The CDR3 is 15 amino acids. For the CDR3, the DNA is TGTGCCAGCAGCGAGCGGGAGGCCGGCACAGATACGCAGTATTTT. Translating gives CASSEREAGTDTQYF.

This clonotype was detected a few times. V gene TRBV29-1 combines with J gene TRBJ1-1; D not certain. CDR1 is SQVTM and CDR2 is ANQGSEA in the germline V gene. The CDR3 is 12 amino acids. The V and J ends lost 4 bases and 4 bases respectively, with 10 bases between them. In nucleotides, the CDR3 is TGCAGCGTTGTCACAGAAAGCACTGAAGCTTTCTTT. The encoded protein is CSVVTESTEAFF.

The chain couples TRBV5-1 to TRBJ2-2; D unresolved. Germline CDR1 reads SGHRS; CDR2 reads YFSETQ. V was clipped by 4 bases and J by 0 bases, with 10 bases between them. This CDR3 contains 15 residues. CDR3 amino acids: CASSPWTSNTGELFF. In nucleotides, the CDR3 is TGCGCCAGCAGCCCATGGACCTCGAACACCGGGGAGCTGTTTTTT. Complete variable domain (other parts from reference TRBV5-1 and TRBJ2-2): KAGVTQTPRYLIKTRGQQVTLSCSPISGHRSVSWYQQTPGQGLQFLFEYFSETQRNKGNFPGRFSGRQFSNSRSEMNVSTLELGDSALYLCASSPWTSNTGELFFGEGSRLTVL.

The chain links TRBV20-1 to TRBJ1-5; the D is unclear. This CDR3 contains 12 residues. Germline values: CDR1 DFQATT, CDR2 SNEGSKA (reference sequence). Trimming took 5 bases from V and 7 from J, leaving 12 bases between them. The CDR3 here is CSAGSGVQPQHF. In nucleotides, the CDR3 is TGCAGTGCTGGGAGTGGAGTACAGCCCCAGCATTTT.

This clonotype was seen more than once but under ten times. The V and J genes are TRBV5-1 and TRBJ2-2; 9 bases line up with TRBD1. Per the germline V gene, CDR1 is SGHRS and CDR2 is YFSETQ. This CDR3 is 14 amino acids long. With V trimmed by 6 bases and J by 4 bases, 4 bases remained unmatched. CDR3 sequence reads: CASKTGQGTGELFF. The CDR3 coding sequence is TGCGCCAGCAAAACGGGACAGGGCACCGGGGAGCTGTTTTTT.

The CDR3 loop is CSARDRHNYGYTF. The CDR3 nucleotides are TGCAGTGCTAGAGATCGGCATAACTATGGCTACACCTTC. The rearrangement links TRBV20-1 to TRBJ1-2; the D is unclear. The V gene's germline CDR1 is DFQATT and CDR2 SNEGSKA (reference sequence). This CDR3 has 13 amino acids. V was shortened by 0 bases and J by 1 base, with 6 bases between the two germline ends.

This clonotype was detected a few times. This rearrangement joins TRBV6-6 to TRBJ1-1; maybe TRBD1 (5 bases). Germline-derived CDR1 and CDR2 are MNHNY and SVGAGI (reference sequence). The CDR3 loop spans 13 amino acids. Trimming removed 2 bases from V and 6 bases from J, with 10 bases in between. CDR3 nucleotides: TGTGCCAGCAGTTACGGCAGGGTTTCTGAAGCTTTCTTT. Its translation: CASSYGRVSEAFF.

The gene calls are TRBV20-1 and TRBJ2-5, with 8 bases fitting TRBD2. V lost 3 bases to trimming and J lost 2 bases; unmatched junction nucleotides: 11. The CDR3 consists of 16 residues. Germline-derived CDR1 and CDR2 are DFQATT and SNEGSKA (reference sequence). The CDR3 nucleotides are TGCAGTGCTAGGTTTGCTTCGCGGGGGGAACAAGAGACCCAGTACTTC. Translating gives CSARFASRGEQETQYF.

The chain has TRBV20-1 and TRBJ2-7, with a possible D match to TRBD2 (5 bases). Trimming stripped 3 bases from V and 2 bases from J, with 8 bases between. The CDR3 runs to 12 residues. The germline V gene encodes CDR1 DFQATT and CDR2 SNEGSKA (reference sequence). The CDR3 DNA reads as TGCAGTGCTAGGGGGAGTACCTACGAGCAGTACTTC. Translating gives CSARGSTYEQYF.

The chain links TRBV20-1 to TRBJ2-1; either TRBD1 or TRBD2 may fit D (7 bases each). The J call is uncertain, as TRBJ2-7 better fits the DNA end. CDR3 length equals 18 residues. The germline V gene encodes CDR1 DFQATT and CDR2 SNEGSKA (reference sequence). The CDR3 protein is CSARQPLSGGGSYNEQYF. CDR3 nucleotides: TGCAGTGCTAGACAACCGCTCTCAGGGGGGGGATCCTACAATGAGCAGTACTTC.

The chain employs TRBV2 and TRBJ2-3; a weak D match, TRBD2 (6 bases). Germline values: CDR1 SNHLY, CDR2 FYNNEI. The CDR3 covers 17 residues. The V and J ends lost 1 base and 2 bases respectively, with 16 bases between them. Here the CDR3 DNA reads TGTGCCAGCAGTGAAGAATGGAGGGGCGCGGACACAGATACGCAGTATTTT. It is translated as CASSEEWRGADTDTQYF.

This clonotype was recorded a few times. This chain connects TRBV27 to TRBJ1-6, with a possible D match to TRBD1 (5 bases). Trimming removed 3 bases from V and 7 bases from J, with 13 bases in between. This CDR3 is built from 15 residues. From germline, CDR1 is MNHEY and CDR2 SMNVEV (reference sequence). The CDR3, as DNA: TGTGCCAGCAGTTTCCACTCAAAGGGGAATTCACCCCTCCACTTT. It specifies CASSFHSKGNSPLHF.

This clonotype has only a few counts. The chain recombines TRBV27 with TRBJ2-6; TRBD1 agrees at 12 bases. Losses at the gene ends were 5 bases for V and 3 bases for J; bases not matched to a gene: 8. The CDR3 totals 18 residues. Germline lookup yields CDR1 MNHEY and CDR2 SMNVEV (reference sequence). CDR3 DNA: TGTGCCAGCAGTCCACGGGACAGGGGGCTTAGTGGGGCCAACGTCCTGACTTTC. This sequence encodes CASSPRDRGLSGANVLTF.

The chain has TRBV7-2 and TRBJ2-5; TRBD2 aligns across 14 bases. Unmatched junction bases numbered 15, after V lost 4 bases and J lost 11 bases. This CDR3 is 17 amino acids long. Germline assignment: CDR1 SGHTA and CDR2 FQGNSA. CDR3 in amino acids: CASSWTSGRNPYNEQYF. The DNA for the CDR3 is TGTGCCAGCAGCTGGACTAGCGGGAGGAACCCTTACAATGAGCAGTACTTC.

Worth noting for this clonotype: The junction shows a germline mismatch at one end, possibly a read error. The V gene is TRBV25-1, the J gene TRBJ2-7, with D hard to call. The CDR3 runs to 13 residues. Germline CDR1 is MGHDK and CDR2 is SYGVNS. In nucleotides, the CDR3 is TGTGCCAGCAGTGACGACCTTGTCTACGAGCTGTACTTC. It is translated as CASSDDLVYELYF.

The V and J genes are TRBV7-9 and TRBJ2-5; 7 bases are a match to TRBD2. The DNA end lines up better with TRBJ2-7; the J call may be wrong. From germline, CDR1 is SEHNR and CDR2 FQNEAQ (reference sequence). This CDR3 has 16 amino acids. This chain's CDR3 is CASSLALMGGRDEQYF. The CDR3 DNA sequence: TGTGCCAGCAGCTTAGCTTTAATGGGAGGGCGGGACGAGCAGTACTTC.

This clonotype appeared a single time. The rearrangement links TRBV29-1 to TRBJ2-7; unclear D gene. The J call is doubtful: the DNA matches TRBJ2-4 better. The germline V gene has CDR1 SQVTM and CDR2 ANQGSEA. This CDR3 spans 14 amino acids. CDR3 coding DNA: TGCAGCGCGACTCTTACCCTAGCCAAAAACATTCAGTACTTC. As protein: CSATLTLAKNIQYF.

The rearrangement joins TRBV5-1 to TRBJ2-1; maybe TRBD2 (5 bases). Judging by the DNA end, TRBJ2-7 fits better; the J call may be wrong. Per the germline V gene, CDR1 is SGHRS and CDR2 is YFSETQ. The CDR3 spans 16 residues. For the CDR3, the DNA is TGCGCCAGCAGCTTGGTTTGGGCGGGCTCCTACAATGAGCAGTACTTC. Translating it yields CASSLVWAGSYNEQYF.

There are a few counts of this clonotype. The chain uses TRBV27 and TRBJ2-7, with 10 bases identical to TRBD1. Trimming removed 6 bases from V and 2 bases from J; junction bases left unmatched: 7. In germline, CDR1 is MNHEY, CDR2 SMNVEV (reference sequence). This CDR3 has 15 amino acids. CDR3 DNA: TGTGCCAGCAGCTGGAGACAGGGGGCCACCTACGAGCAGTACTTC. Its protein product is CASSWRQGATYEQYF.

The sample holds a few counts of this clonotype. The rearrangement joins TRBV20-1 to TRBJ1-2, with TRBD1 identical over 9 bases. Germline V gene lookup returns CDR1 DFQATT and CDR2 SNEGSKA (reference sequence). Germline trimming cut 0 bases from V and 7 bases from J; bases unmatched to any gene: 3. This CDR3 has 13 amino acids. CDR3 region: CSARDTDRGGYTF. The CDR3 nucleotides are TGCAGTGCTAGAGACACGGACAGGGGTGGCTACACCTTC.